This entry lists 9 T cell receptor beta chains sequenced from one sample in a study of blood T cell repertoires in COVID-19. Here immunoSEQ multiplex PCR was the method, and the copy in TCRdb shows in-frame clones only, minus some. The table has about 100,000 clones, approximately 86% seen once; the top ten hold 10% to 15%. The sequenced sample was peripheral blood. These receptor sequences come from an older woman in a cohort sampled during active or convalescent COVID-19.

V is TRBV7-9 and J is TRBJ1-1; no definite D call. Germline values: CDR1 SEHNR, CDR2 FQNEAQ (reference sequence). The CDR3 spans 14 residues. V was pared by 4 bases and J by 4 bases, with 13 bases between. The CDR3 coding sequence is TGTGCCAGCAGCTATATAGGAGTAGGCACTGAAGCTTTCTTT. It codes for CASSYIGVGTEAFF.

This clone was picked up a small number of times. CDR3 amino acids: CASSYSRQTGVTEAFF. CDR3 in DNA: TGTGCCAGCAGTTATTCGCGGCAAACAGGGGTCACTGAAGCTTTCTTT. This sequence joins TRBV6-5 and TRBJ1-1, with 7 bases lining up with TRBD1. The CDR3 sequence is 16 residues long. The V gene's germline CDR1 is MNHEY and CDR2 SVGAGI. V was clipped by 3 bases and J by 4 bases; unmatched bases: 11.

CDR3 in amino acids: CASSVSAIHYGYTF. Here the CDR3 DNA reads TGTGCCAGCAGCGTAAGCGCCATACACTATGGCTACACCTTC. The chain recombines TRBV9 with TRBJ1-2; D remains unclear. Germline V gives CDR1 SGDLS, CDR2 YYNGEE. The CDR3 totals 14 residues. V was cut by 1 base and J by 3 bases, with 10 bases left in between.

The chain carries TRBV7-9 and TRBJ2-7; D gene unclear. The length of the CDR3 is 14 residues. V was shortened by 1 base and J by 1 base, with 8 bases between the two germline ends. Germline values: CDR1 SEHNR, CDR2 FQNEAQ (reference sequence). CDR3 sequence: CASSLGRVSYEQYF. In DNA form, the CDR3 reads TGTGCCAGCAGCTTAGGACGGGTTTCCTACGAGCAGTACTTC.

The V and J genes are TRBV11-1 and TRBJ1-2, with TRBD1 identical over 7 bases. Germline-derived CDR1 and CDR2 are SGHAT and FQDESV (reference sequence). This CDR3 region has 15 residues. V was clipped by 4 bases and J by 5 bases; unmatched bases: 10. The CDR3 DNA reads TGTGCCAGCAGCTCGTTGGGCCCAGGGGGATATGGCTACACCTTC. Translation gives CASSSLGPGGYGYTF.

This sequence joins TRBV27 and TRBJ2-3, with 8 bases matching TRBD1. Trimming at V came to 8 bases and at J to 5 bases, leaving 9 bases not matched to a gene. Germline CDR1 MNHEY, CDR2 SMNVEV (reference sequence). CDR3 size: 14 residues. CDR3 DNA: TGTGCCAGCCCCCCAGGGGGCCAAGAAGATACGCAGTATTTT. Its translation is CASPPGGQEDTQYF.

CDR3 region: CASKAGPNSPLHF. DNA of the CDR3: TGTGCCAGCAAGGCAGGTCCCAATTCACCCCTCCACTTT. The genes are TRBV2 and TRBJ1-6; D is unclear. V dropped 7 bases and J dropped 7 bases, with 11 bases sitting between them. Per germline, CDR1 SNHLY and CDR2 FYNNEI. CDR3 length: 13 amino acids.

The chain recombines TRBV1 with TRBJ2-7; the table's D call, TRBD2, has no DNA check behind it. TRBV1 is marked as a pseudogene. The CDR3 runs to 15 residues. The CDR3: CTSSQAVLAPYEQYF. The CDR3 nucleotides read TGCACCAGCAGCCAAGCAGTACTAGCGCCCTACGAGCAGTACTTC.

The chain has TRBV6-5 and TRBJ1-1; 7 bases match TRBD1. Germline lookup yields CDR1 MNHEY and CDR2 SVGAGI. Trimming removed 5 bases from V and 0 bases from J; junction bases left unmatched: 6. This CDR3 has 15 amino acids. The DNA for the CDR3 is TGTGCCAGCAGTCGAGTGACAGGGATGAACACTGAAGCTTTCTTT. Encoded protein: CASSRVTGMNTEAFF.